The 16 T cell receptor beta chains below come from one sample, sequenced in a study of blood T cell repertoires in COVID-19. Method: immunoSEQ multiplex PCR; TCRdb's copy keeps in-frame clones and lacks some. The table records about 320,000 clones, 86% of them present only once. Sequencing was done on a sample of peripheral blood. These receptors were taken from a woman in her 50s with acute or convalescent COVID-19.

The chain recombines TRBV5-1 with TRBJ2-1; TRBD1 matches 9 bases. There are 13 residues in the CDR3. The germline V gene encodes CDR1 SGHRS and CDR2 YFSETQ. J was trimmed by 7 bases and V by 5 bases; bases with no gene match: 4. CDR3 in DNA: TGCGCCAGCAGACCGGACAGGGGAAATGAGCAGTTCTTC. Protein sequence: CASRPDRGNEQFF.

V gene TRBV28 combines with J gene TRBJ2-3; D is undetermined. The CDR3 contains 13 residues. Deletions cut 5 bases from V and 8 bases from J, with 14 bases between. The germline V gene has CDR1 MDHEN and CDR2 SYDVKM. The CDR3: CASSPPTRLTQYF. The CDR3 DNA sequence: TGTGCCAGCAGTCCCCCGACACGGCTTACGCAGTATTTT. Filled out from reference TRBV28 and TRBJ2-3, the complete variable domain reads DVKVTQSSRYLVKRTGEKVFLECVQDMDHENMFWYRQDPGLGLRLIYFSYDVKMKEKGDIPEGYSVSREKKERFSLILESASTNQTSMYLCASSPPTRLTQYFGPGTRLTVL.

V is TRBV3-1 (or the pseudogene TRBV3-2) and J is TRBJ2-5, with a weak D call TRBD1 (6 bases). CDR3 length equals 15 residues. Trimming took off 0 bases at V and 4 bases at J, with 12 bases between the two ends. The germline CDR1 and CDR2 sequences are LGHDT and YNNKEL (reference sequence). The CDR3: CASSQDRRGRETQYF. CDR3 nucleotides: TGTGCCAGCAGCCAAGATCGCAGGGGAAGAGAGACCCAGTACTTC.

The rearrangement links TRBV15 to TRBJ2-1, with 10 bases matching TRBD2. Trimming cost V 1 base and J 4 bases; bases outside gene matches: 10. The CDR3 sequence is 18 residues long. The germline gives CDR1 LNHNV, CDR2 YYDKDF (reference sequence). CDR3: CATSRGPAGGLTYNEQFF. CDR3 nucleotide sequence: TGTGCCACCAGCAGAGGCCCAGCGGGAGGGCTTACTTACAATGAGCAGTTCTTC.

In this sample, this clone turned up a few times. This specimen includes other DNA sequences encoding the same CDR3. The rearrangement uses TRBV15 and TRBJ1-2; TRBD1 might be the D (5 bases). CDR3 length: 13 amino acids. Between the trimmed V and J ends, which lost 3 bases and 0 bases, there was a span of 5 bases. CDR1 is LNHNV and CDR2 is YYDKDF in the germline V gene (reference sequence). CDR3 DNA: TGTGCCACCAGCAGGGACACTAACTATGGCTACACCTTC. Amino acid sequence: CATSRDTNYGYTF.

The CDR3 sequence is CASSPTARGRTQYF. CDR3 coding DNA: TGTGCCAGCAGCCCGACGGCACGAGGTCGTACGCAGTATTTT. The chain carries TRBV7-2 and TRBJ2-3, with D uncertain. The germline CDR1 and CDR2 sequences are SGHTA and FQGNSA. CDR3 length equals 14 residues. V was trimmed by 5 bases and J by 8 bases, leaving 17 bases between them.

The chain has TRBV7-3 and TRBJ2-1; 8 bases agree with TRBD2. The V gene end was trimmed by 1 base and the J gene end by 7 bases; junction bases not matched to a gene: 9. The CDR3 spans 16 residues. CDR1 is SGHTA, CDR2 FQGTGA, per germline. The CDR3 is CASSLNQAGVGNEQFF. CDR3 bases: TGTGCCAGCAGCTTAAATCAAGCGGGAGTCGGGAATGAGCAGTTCTTC.

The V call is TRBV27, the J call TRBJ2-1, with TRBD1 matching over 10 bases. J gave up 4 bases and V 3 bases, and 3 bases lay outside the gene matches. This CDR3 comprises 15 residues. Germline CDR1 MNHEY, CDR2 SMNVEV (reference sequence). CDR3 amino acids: CASSLRDRGYNEQFF. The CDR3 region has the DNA TGTGCCAGCAGTTTGAGGGACAGGGGATACAATGAGCAGTTCTTC.

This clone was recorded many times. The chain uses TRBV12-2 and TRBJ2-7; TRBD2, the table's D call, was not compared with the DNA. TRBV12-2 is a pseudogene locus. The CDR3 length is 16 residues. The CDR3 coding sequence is TGTGCAAGTCGCTTAGCTAGGAGGGCTAGCCTCTACGAGCAGTACTTC. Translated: CASRLARRASLYEQYF.

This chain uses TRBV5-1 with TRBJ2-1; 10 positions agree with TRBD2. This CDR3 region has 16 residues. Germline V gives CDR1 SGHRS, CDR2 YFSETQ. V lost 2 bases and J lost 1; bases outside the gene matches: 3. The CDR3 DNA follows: TGCGCCAGCAGCTTTGGAGCGGGAGGGTCCTACAATGAGCAGTTCTTC. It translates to CASSFGAGGSYNEQFF.

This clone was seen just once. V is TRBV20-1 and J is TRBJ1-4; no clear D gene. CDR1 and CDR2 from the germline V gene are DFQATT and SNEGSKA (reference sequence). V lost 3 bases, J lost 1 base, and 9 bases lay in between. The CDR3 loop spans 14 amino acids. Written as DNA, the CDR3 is TGCAGTGCTAGTTCCGAGGGAACTAATGAAAAACTGTTTTTT. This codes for CSASSEGTNEKLFF.

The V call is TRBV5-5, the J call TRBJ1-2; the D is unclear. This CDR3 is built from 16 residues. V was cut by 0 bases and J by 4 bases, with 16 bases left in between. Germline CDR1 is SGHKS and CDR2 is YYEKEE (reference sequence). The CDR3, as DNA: TGTGCCAGCAGCTTGGTCGGTGGTGCGAGGCGCTATGGCTACACCTTC. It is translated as CASSLVGGARRYGYTF.

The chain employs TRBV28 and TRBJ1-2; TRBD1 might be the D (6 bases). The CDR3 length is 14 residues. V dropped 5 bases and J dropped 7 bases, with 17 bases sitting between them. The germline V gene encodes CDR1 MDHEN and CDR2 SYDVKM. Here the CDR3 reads CASSPPGGRGGYTF. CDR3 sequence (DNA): TGTGCCAGCAGTCCCCCGGGGGGGCGCGGTGGCTACACCTTC.

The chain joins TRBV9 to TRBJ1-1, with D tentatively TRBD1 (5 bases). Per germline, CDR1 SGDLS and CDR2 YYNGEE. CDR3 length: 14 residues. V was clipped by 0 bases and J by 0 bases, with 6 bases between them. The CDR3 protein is CASSVGQLNTEAFF. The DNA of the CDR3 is TGTGCCAGCAGCGTAGGACAGCTGAACACTGAAGCTTTCTTT.

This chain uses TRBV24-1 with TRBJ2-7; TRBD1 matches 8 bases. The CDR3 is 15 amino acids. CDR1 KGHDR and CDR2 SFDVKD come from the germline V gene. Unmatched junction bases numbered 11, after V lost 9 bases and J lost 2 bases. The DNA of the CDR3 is TGTGCCACCTATCAGGGGGCGTGGACAGCCTACGAGCAGTACTTC. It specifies CATYQGAWTAYEQYF.

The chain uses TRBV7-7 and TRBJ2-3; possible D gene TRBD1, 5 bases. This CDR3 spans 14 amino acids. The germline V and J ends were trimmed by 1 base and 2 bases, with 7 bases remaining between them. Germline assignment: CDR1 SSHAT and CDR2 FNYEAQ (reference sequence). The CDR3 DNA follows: TGTGCCAGCAGCTTAGACAGGTCCACAGATACGCAGTATTTT. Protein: CASSLDRSTDTQYF. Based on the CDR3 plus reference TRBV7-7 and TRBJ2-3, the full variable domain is GAGVSQSPRYKVTKRGQDVTLRCDPISSHATLYWYQQALGQGPEFLTYFNYEAQPDKSGLPSDRFSAERPEGSISTLTIQRTEQRDSAMYRCASSLDRSTDTQYFGPGTRLTVL.